This TCR beta chain was sequenced in a study of cytomegalovirus exposure and HLA in healthy donors. Study outcomes and limitations: High sensitivity and specificity were reportedly achieved when the classifier diagnosed cytomegalovirus status.

The CDR3 is 15 residues long. V dropped 4 bases and J dropped 4 bases, with 16 bases sitting between them. Germline CDR1 ENHRY, CDR2 SYGVKD. Remarks on this clone: Its antigen is still unknown.

The PCR used 60 Vbeta and 13 Jbeta primers. Some clones are missing from TCRdb's copy, which holds only in-frame ones; the method was immunoSEQ multiplex PCR. The table shows about 150,000 clones, with under 90% occurring only once. The receptor was derived from a boy aged 2 to 10 in good health and CMV-seronegative. The specimen sequenced was PBMCs. V gene TRBV10-3 combines with J gene TRBJ1-2; possible D gene TRBD1, 5 bases. The CDR3 sequence is CAISGTQGFGYGYTF. In DNA form, the CDR3 reads TGTGCCATCAGTGGAACCCAGGGCTTCGGCTATGGCTACACCTTC.